The 22 T cell receptor beta chains below come from one sample, sequenced in a study of shared T cell receptors in the human thymus. Sequencing was performed with immunoSEQ multiplex PCR; in TCRdb, only in-frame clones are kept and a portion is missing. This sample has around 67,000 clones, with around 96% found just once. The source material was thymocytes. The source is a human donor.

The chain carries TRBV7-9 and TRBJ2-7, with D possibly TRBD1 on 7 matching bases. The CDR3 covers 15 residues. Germline CDR1 SEHNR, CDR2 FQNEAQ (reference sequence). V was trimmed by 5 bases and J by 4 bases, leaving 18 bases between them. As DNA, the CDR3 is TGTGCCAGCAGCCTCCCCCAGGGGGACTGGTACGAGCAGTACTTC. Its translation is CASSLPQGDWYEQYF.

The chain uses TRBV6-1 and TRBJ1-1, with D unclear. V lost 7 bases and J 1 base, leaving 13 bases between the germline ends. This CDR3 is built from 14 residues. Per germline, CDR1 MNHNS and CDR2 SASEGT. The CDR3 loop reads CASIERLGNTEAFF. The CDR3 DNA reads as TGTGCCAGCATCGAGAGGCTGGGGAACACTGAAGCTTTCTTT.

The chain links TRBV6-5 to TRBJ2-7; D is possibly TRBD2 (5 bases). V was cut by 6 bases and J by 5 bases, with 14 bases left in between. The CDR3 has 13 amino acids. Germline lookup yields CDR1 MNHEY and CDR2 SVGAGI. CDR3 DNA: TGTGCCAGCAGGCAGGATGGCGGGCACGAGCAGTACTTC. This encodes CASRQDGGHEQYF.

This chain joins TRBV5-6 and TRBJ2-7, with 7 bases matching TRBD1. V lost 2 bases to trimming and J lost 1 base; unmatched junction nucleotides: 3. The length of the CDR3 is 14 residues. CDR1 is SGHDT, CDR2 YYEEEE, per germline. The CDR3 region is CASSFTRGSYEQYF. For the CDR3, the DNA is TGTGCCAGCAGCTTCACCAGGGGGTCCTACGAGCAGTACTTC.

The rearrangement joins TRBV7-2 to TRBJ2-1; D is undetermined. The V end was cut by 5 bases, the J end by 8 bases, with 13 bases between. This CDR3 is built from 13 residues. Germline CDR1 reads SGHTA; CDR2 reads FQGNSA. The CDR3 region is CASSRPLPDEQFF. The CDR3 bases are TGTGCCAGCAGCAGGCCCCTGCCGGATGAGCAGTTCTTC.

The chain is built from TRBV27 and TRBJ2-7, with D maybe TRBD1 (6 bases). The CDR3 runs to 18 residues. V shed 2 bases and J shed 0 bases, with 20 bases lying between them. Germline V gene sequence: CDR1 MNHEY, CDR2 SMNVEV (reference sequence). The CDR3 sequence: CASSLVGHHPWDSYEQYF. In nucleotides, the CDR3 is TGTGCCAGCAGTTTAGTGGGACACCACCCCTGGGACTCCTACGAGCAGTACTTC.

The chain combines TRBV2 with TRBJ1-1; D is perhaps TRBD1 (5 bases). The length of the CDR3 is 15 residues. The germline CDR1 and CDR2 sequences are SNHLY and FYNNEI. With 6 bases removed from V and 0 bases from J, the gap between germline ends came to 14 bases. The CDR3 DNA sequence: TGTGCCAGCAGAACCGGGGCCACCATGAACACTGAAGCTTTCTTT. Its protein is CASRTGATMNTEAFF.

This sequence joins TRBV15 and TRBJ2-2; 7 bases map to TRBD1. CDR1 and CDR2 (germline): LNHNV, YYDKDF (reference sequence). The CDR3 loop spans 14 amino acids. With V trimmed by 5 bases and J by 5 bases, 5 bases remained unmatched. The CDR3 DNA follows: TGTGCCACCAGCGGCGACAGGGCTACCGGGGAGCTGTTTTTT. It codes for CATSGDRATGELFF.

The rearrangement joins TRBV27 to TRBJ2-7, with 9 bases matching TRBD1. CDR3 length equals 19 residues. The germline V gene has CDR1 MNHEY and CDR2 SMNVEV (reference sequence). Germline trimming cut 6 bases from V and 0 bases from J; bases unmatched to any gene: 18. The CDR3: CASRCRVDRGRTSSYEQYF. The CDR3 DNA is TGTGCCAGCAGATGTAGAGTGGACAGGGGAAGGACGAGCTCCTACGAGCAGTACTTC.

The chain has TRBV5-1 and TRBJ1-5; D is perhaps TRBD1 (5 bases). There are 15 residues in the CDR3. Trimming left V 0 bases short and J 4 bases short, with 11 bases between. Germline CDR1 and CDR2: SGHRS and YFSETQ. CDR3 residues: CASSLDAGGNQPQHF. The CDR3 DNA reads as TGCGCCAGCAGCTTGGATGCCGGGGGTAATCAGCCCCAGCATTTT.

This chain joins TRBV10-3 and TRBJ1-3; unclear D gene. The CDR3 totals 18 residues. The germline V gene encodes CDR1 ENHRY and CDR2 SYGVKD. V lost 2 bases to trimming and J lost 0 bases, with 17 bases between them. The CDR3 DNA reads TGTGCCATCAGTGAGACCACTCGGGCGGGGAGCTCTGGAAACACCATATATTTT. It encodes CAISETTRAGSSGNTIYF.

This chain links TRBV7-3 with TRBJ2-5; 7 positions match TRBD1. In germline, CDR1 is SGHTA, CDR2 FQGTGA. The CDR3 sequence is 17 residues long. Trimming took 2 bases from V and 5 from J; bases not matched to a gene: 14. CDR3 sequence reads: CASSLLRDQGVRETQYF. In DNA form, the CDR3 reads TGTGCCAGCAGCTTATTAAGGGACCAGGGGGTTCGGGAGACCCAGTACTTC. Variable domain in full (rest from reference TRBV7-3 and TRBJ2-5): GAGVSQTPSNKVTEKGKYVELRCDPISGHTALYWYRQSLGQGPEFLIYFQGTGAADDSGLPNDRFFAVRPEGSVSTLKIQRTERGDSAVYLCASSLLRDQGVRETQYFGPGTRLLVL.

This chain links TRBV6-8 with TRBJ1-2; D gene uncertain. V lost 4 bases and J lost 7, with 13 bases in between. The CDR3 totals 13 residues. Germline CDR1 MNHGY, CDR2 SAAAGT. The CDR3 loop reads CASSFHPLFGYTF. In DNA form, the CDR3 reads TGTGCCAGCAGTTTCCACCCTCTATTTGGCTACACCTTC.

The rearrangement links TRBV7-9 to TRBJ2-7; the D gene could be TRBD1 or TRBD2 (5 bases each). Germline V gives CDR1 SEHNR, CDR2 FQNEAQ (reference sequence). This CDR3 comprises 14 residues. Trimming stripped 8 bases from V and 7 bases from J, with 21 bases between. CDR3 loop: CASVAGAVVWEQYF. The CDR3 coding sequence is TGTGCCAGCGTAGCCGGGGCAGTAGTCTGGGAGCAGTACTTC.

This clone is a singleton in its sample. The chain is built from TRBV12-5 and TRBJ1-5; 8 nucleotides align to TRBD1. The CDR3 consists of 17 residues. Germline CDR1 is LGHNT and CDR2 is FRNRAP. V lost 2 bases to trimming and J lost 1 base; unmatched junction nucleotides: 7. CDR3 nucleotides: TGTGCTAGTGGTTTGAACAGGGGGATAAGCAGCAATCAGCCCCAGCATTTT. Amino acid sequence: CASGLNRGISSNQPQHF. The whole variable domain, filled in from reference TRBV12-5 and TRBJ1-5, reads DARVTQTPRHKVTEMGQEVTMRCQPILGHNTVFWYRQTMMQGLELLAYFRNRAPLDDSGMPKDRFSAEMPDATLATLKIQPSEPRDSAVYFCASGLNRGISSNQPQHFGDGTRLSIL.

The CDR3 nucleotides read TGTGCCAGCAGCTCGGGACAGGCTCCTTTCTACGAGCAGTACTTC. Translated: CASSSGQAPFYEQYF. V and J are TRBV28 and TRBJ2-7, with 8 bases identical to TRBD1. J gave up 3 bases and V 6 bases, and 10 bases lay outside the gene matches. The CDR3 consists of 15 residues. The germline V gene has CDR1 MDHEN and CDR2 SYDVKM.

The chain couples TRBV10-3 to TRBJ1-5; TRBD1 matches 9 bases. V lost 2 bases to trimming and J lost 7 bases; unmatched junction nucleotides: 12. The CDR3 has 17 amino acids. The V gene's germline CDR1 is ENHRY and CDR2 SYGVKD. DNA of the CDR3: TGTGCCATCAGTGAGCACAGGGGGCCCGGACACTGGCAGCCCCAGCATTTT. Protein sequence: CAISEHRGPGHWQPQHF.

The rearrangement links TRBV4-2 to TRBJ2-5, with a possible D match to TRBD2 (6 bases). Germline loops: CDR1 LGHNA, CDR2 YNFKEQ. V shed 0 bases and J shed 5 bases, with 25 bases lying between them. The CDR3 consists of 19 residues. The CDR3: CASSQDYRGEGSRGETQYF. The CDR3 nucleotides read TGTGCCAGCAGCCAAGATTACCGAGGCGAGGGGTCCCGGGGGGAGACCCAGTACTTC.

The chain joins TRBV11-3 to TRBJ1-2, with TRBD1 identical over 10 bases. The germline V gene has CDR1 SGHNT and CDR2 YENEEA. After removal of 4 bases from V and 2 bases from J, the junction contained 4 bases not matched to a gene. The CDR3 consists of 15 residues. In DNA, the CDR3 is TGTGCCAGCAGCTCCGGGACAGGGGTCAACTATGGCTACACCTTC. Translated: CASSSGTGVNYGYTF.

This clone appeared a single time. This sequence joins TRBV12-5 and TRBJ1-4, with 8 bases lining up with TRBD1. CDR1 is LGHNT, CDR2 FRNRAP, per germline. With V trimmed by 2 bases and J by 0 bases, 11 bases remained unmatched. The length of the CDR3 is 19 residues. The CDR3 nucleotides are TGTGCTAGTGGTTTGTCCCGACAGGGGAGGAGGGCAACTAATGAAAAACTGTTTTTT. Residues: CASGLSRQGRRATNEKLFF.

J is TRBJ2-7 and V is TRBV7-9; 7 nucleotides align to TRBD1. The CDR3 extends over 14 amino acids. Germline V lookup: CDR1 SEHNR, CDR2 FQNEAQ (reference sequence). Germline trimming cut 2 bases from V and 2 bases from J; bases unmatched to any gene: 3. As DNA, the CDR3 is TGTGCCAGCAGCTTAAGACAGGGACCCTACGAGCAGTACTTC. Protein product: CASSLRQGPYEQYF.

This clone has only one observation. The rearrangement links TRBV10-3 to TRBJ2-6, with D perhaps matching TRBD1 (5 bases). The CDR3 runs 15 residues. The germline V and J ends were trimmed by 11 bases and 0 bases, with 14 bases remaining between them. In germline, CDR1 is ENHRY, CDR2 SYGVKD. CDR3 residues: CALEVGVSGANVLTF. Written as DNA, the CDR3 is TGTGCCTTAGAGGTAGGGGTCTCTGGGGCCAACGTCCTGACTTTC.